Listed below are T cell receptor beta chains from one sample, sequenced in a study of T-cell memory formation after mild COVID-19. Each CDR3 protein gets one entry after TCRdb re-called the 5' RACE reads with MiXCR. The sample yields more than 300,000 distinct CDR3 sequences, roughly 15% seen once. Sequencing was carried out using PBMCs or a T cell subset sorted from them (not recorded which). Receptors were obtained from a young man who had mild COVID-19 (a few samples of this study predate the infection). Cell type and time point are not known. Each CDR3 is given with its conserved first and last residue. Fields, in order: V gene, clone size, J gene, CDR3 length, D gene, CDR3 protein, CDR3 DNA. The D gene is left open where the match is weak. Some rows have no size entry. The others give once, few or many, or a class for an expanded clone.

v_gene: TRBV6-4
abundance: -
j_gene: TRBJ1-2
len: 19
d_gene: -
CDR3aa: CASSEGWDLRLSRGYGYTF
CDR3nt: TGTGCCAGCAGTGAAGGATGGGACCTCCGATTATCTAGGGGCTATGGCTACACCTTC

v_gene: TRBV7-9
abundance: -
j_gene: TRBJ2-3
len: 16
d_gene: -
CDR3aa: CASSLSAGGRTDTQYF
CDR3nt: TGTGCCAGCAGCTTAAGCGCCGGGGGGCGAACAGATACGCAGTATTTT

v_gene: TRBV28
abundance: -
j_gene: TRBJ2-4
len: 19
d_gene: TRBD1
CDR3aa: CASSQGGTGTTIAKNIQYF
CDR3nt: TGTGCCAGCAGCCAAGGAGGGACAGGGACGACCATAGCCAAAAACATTCAGTACTTC

v_gene: TRBV7-2
abundance: many
j_gene: TRBJ2-5
len: 14
d_gene: -
CDR3aa: CASSPGEVRETQYF
CDR3nt: TGTGCCAGCAGCCCTGGCGAGGTTCGGGAGACCCAGTACTTC

v_gene: TRBV4-1
abundance: many
j_gene: TRBJ2-1
len: 12
d_gene: -
CDR3aa: CASSQVLYEQFF
CDR3nt: TGCGCCAGCAGCCAAGTGCTCTATGAGCAGTTCTTC

v_gene: TRBV6-2/TRBV6-3
abundance: -
j_gene: TRBJ2-1
len: 13
d_gene: -
CDR3aa: CASSSGRANEQFF
CDR3nt: TGTGCCAGCAGTTCTGGCAGGGCCAATGAGCAGTTCTTC

v_gene: TRBV6-2/TRBV6-3
abundance: -
j_gene: TRBJ2-3
len: 19
d_gene: TRBD1
CDR3aa: CASRTTGVEDQTSTDTQYF
CDR3nt: TGTGCCAGCAGAACTACAGGGGTCGAAGACCAAACAAGCACAGATACGCAGTATTTT

v_gene: TRBV19
abundance: few
j_gene: TRBJ1-5
len: 12
d_gene: -
CDR3aa: CASSIVGQPQHF
CDR3nt: TGTGCCAGTAGTATAGTAGGGCAGCCCCAGCATTTT

v_gene: TRBV6-1
abundance: many
j_gene: TRBJ2-1
len: 11
d_gene: -
CDR3aa: CASSEDEGPFF
CDR3nt: TGTGCCAGCAGTGAAGACGAGGGGCCGTTCTTC

v_gene: TRBV4-3
abundance: -
j_gene: TRBJ1-1
len: 14
d_gene: -
CDR3aa: CASSPGRIDTEAFF
CDR3nt: TGCGCCAGCAGCCCCGGTAGGATCGACACTGAAGCTTTCTTT

v_gene: TRBV10-3
abundance: -
j_gene: TRBJ2-5
len: 14
d_gene: TRBD1
CDR3aa: CAISGTGGEKTQYF
CDR3nt: TGTGCCATCAGTGGGACAGGGGGAGAAAAGACCCAGTACTTC

v_gene: TRBV6-6
abundance: few
j_gene: TRBJ1-5
len: 15
d_gene: TRBD1
CDR3aa: CASSYGARGLQPQHF
CDR3nt: TGTGCCAGCAGTTACGGGGCCAGGGGGCTCCAGCCCCAGCATTTT

v_gene: TRBV7-9
abundance: few
j_gene: TRBJ1-2
len: 12
d_gene: -
CDR3aa: CASSSTNYGYTF
CDR3nt: TGTGCCAGCAGCTCGACTAACTATGGCTACACCTTC

v_gene: TRBV10-3
abundance: -
j_gene: TRBJ2-5
len: 21
d_gene: -
CDR3aa: CAISDWGSGKGRRGVQETQYF
CDR3nt: TGTGCCATCAGTGACTGGGGTTCCGGAAAAGGACGCCGGGGTGTCCAAGAGACCCAGTACTTC

v_gene: TRBV3-1
abundance: few
j_gene: TRBJ2-1
len: 17
d_gene: TRBD1
CDR3aa: CASSPRPGTGHYNERFF
CDR3nt: TGTGCCAGCAGCCCACGACCCGGGACAGGGCACTACAATGAGCGGTTCTTC

v_gene: TRBV29-1
abundance: -
j_gene: TRBJ2-3
len: 15
d_gene: TRBD1
CDR3aa: CSVERLTGGTDTQYF
CDR3nt: TGCAGCGTTGAACGGCTGACAGGGGGCACAGATACGCAGTATTTT

v_gene: TRBV27
abundance: -
j_gene: TRBJ2-7
len: 14
d_gene: -
CDR3aa: CASSFSETAPREYF
CDR3nt: TGTGCCAGCAGTTTCTCTGAAACAGCGCCAAGGGAGTACTTC

v_gene: TRBV7-8
abundance: -
j_gene: TRBJ1-4
len: 16
d_gene: TRBD1
CDR3aa: CASSLEGAVTNEKLFF
CDR3nt: TGTGCCAGCAGCTTAGAGGGGGCCGTCACGAATGAAAAACTGTTTTTT

v_gene: TRBV7-9
abundance: few
j_gene: TRBJ1-1
len: 12
d_gene: -
CDR3aa: CACRQKDQEAFF
CDR3nt: TGTGCCTGCCGACAGAAAGATCAGGAAGCTTTCTTT

v_gene: TRBV5-1
abundance: few
j_gene: TRBJ1-5
len: 15
d_gene: -
CDR3aa: CASSLGTDSNQPQHF
CDR3nt: TGCGCCAGCAGCTTGGGAACGGATAGCAATCAGCCCCAGCATTTT

v_gene: TRBV30
abundance: few
j_gene: TRBJ2-7
len: 13
d_gene: TRBD1
CDR3aa: CAWTETGIDEQYF
CDR3nt: TGTGCCTGGACCGAGACAGGGATCGACGAGCAGTACTTC

v_gene: TRBV18
abundance: few
j_gene: TRBJ2-7
len: 15
d_gene: -
CDR3aa: CASSPPSGGRYEQYF
CDR3nt: TGTGCCAGCTCACCACCTTCTGGGGGGCGGTACGAGCAGTACTTC

v_gene: TRBV20-1
abundance: -
j_gene: TRBJ2-3
len: 16
d_gene: TRBD1
CDR3aa: CSARDGGTGGPQAQYF
CDR3nt: TGCAGTGCTAGAGATGGCGGGACAGGGGGACCCCAAGCGCAGTATTTT

v_gene: TRBV11-2
abundance: -
j_gene: TRBJ1-2
len: 14
d_gene: -
CDR3aa: CASSLETYSRGYTF
CDR3nt: TGTGCCAGCAGCTTAGAGACGTACTCCAGGGGCTACACCTTC

v_gene: TRBV15
abundance: few
j_gene: TRBJ2-3
len: 15
d_gene: TRBD1
CDR3aa: CATSQRDRSTDTQYF
CDR3nt: TGTGCCACCAGCCAGAGGGACAGAAGCACAGATACGCAGTATTTT

v_gene: TRBV3-1
abundance: -
j_gene: TRBJ1-1
len: 15
d_gene: -
CDR3aa: CASSQDPRSMAEAFF
CDR3nt: TGTGCCAGCAGCCAAGATCCGAGATCAATGGCTGAAGCTTTCTTT

v_gene: TRBV29-1
abundance: few
j_gene: TRBJ2-1
len: 10
d_gene: -
CDR3aa: CSVDTGEQFF
CDR3nt: TGCAGCGTTGACACAGGGGAGCAGTTCTTC

v_gene: TRBV15
abundance: many
j_gene: TRBJ2-5
len: 12
d_gene: -
CDR3aa: CATSRDAETQYF
CDR3nt: TGTGCCACCAGCAGAGATGCGGAGACCCAGTACTTC

v_gene: TRBV12-5
abundance: -
j_gene: TRBJ1-4
len: 18
d_gene: TRBD1
CDR3aa: CASGLGTPGQPTNEKLFF
CDR3nt: TGTGCTAGTGGTTTGGGGACCCCGGGACAGCCAACTAATGAAAAACTGTTTTTT

v_gene: TRBV12-3/TRBV12-4
abundance: many
j_gene: TRBJ1-6
len: 15
d_gene: -
CDR3aa: CASGRGRTGYSPLHF
CDR3nt: TGTGCCTCCGGGCGAGGGCGGACTGGTTATTCACCCCTCCACTTT

v_gene: TRBV5-1
abundance: -
j_gene: TRBJ2-3
len: 15
d_gene: TRBD2
CDR3aa: CASNPGTSGLNTQYF
CDR3nt: TGCGCCAGCAATCCTGGGACTAGCGGGTTAAATACGCAGTATTTT

v_gene: TRBV19
abundance: -
j_gene: TRBJ1-1
len: 10
d_gene: -
CDR3aa: CASGASEAFF
CDR3nt: TGTGCCAGCGGGGCCTCTGAAGCTTTCTTT

v_gene: TRBV7-8
abundance: few
j_gene: TRBJ2-6
len: 16
d_gene: -
CDR3aa: CASSFYMISGANVLTF
CDR3nt: TGTGCCAGCAGCTTCTACATGATCTCTGGGGCCAACGTCCTGACTTTC

v_gene: TRBV5-6
abundance: -
j_gene: TRBJ1-5
len: 13
d_gene: -
CDR3aa: CASSLEYNQPQHF
CDR3nt: TGTGCCAGCAGCTTGGAATATAATCAGCCCCAGCATTTT

v_gene: TRBV11-2
abundance: -
j_gene: TRBJ2-2
len: 16
d_gene: TRBD1
CDR3aa: CASRRTGATHTGELFF
CDR3nt: TGTGCCAGCAGACGGACAGGGGCGACTCACACCGGGGAGCTGTTTTTT

v_gene: TRBV7-2
abundance: -
j_gene: TRBJ2-7
len: 17
d_gene: -
CDR3aa: CASATPPGHGKTYEQYF
CDR3nt: TGTGCCAGCGCGACTCCCCCGGGACACGGAAAGACCTACGAGCAGTACTTC

v_gene: TRBV5-1
abundance: -
j_gene: TRBJ1-2
len: 13
d_gene: -
CDR3aa: CASRVSENYGYTF
CDR3nt: TGCGCCAGCAGGGTCAGCGAGAACTATGGCTACACCTTC

v_gene: TRBV15
abundance: -
j_gene: TRBJ2-3
len: 14
d_gene: TRBD2
CDR3aa: CATSRAGGPDTQYF
CDR3nt: TGTGCCACCAGCAGAGCGGGGGGGCCGGATACGCAGTATTTT

v_gene: TRBV4-3
abundance: few
j_gene: TRBJ1-6
len: 13
d_gene: TRBD1
CDR3aa: CASSQGTGSPLHF
CDR3nt: TGCGCCAGCAGCCAGGGGACAGGTTCACCCCTCCACTTT

v_gene: TRBV12-3/TRBV12-4
abundance: few
j_gene: TRBJ2-4
len: 17
d_gene: TRBD1
CDR3aa: CASSPRGTGVAKNIQYF
CDR3nt: TGTGCCAGCAGTCCACGTGGGACAGGGGTAGCCAAAAACATTCAGTACTTC

v_gene: TRBV24-1
abundance: -
j_gene: TRBJ2-2
len: 15
d_gene: TRBD1
CDR3aa: CATSSDRGDTGELFF
CDR3nt: TGTGCCACCAGCTCGGACAGGGGCGACACCGGGGAGCTGTTTTTT

v_gene: TRBV7-2
abundance: few
j_gene: TRBJ2-3
len: 13
d_gene: TRBD2
CDR3aa: CASSYGLADTQYF
CDR3nt: TGTGCCAGCAGCTACGGACTAGCAGATACGCAGTATTTT